This paragraph reports one T cell receptor beta chain. These data come from a study of blood T cell repertoires in COVID-19. This study enrolled people aged about 18 to 90 from about two dozen US geographic areas. Membership in each cohort depended on participant-reported clinical history. Up to 2 weeks before entering the study, exposed participants had met a COVID-19 case. Losses at the gene ends were 6 bases for V and 0 bases for J; bases not matched to a gene: 10. Germline V gene sequence: CDR1 SGHAT, CDR2 FQNNGV. This CDR3 has 18 amino acids. Profiled with immunoSEQ multiplex PCR; TCRdb holds only in-frame clones, not every one. The sample lists some 270,000 clones, 91% occurring once.

The chain employs TRBV11-2 and TRBJ2-1, with 11 bases that match TRBD2. The sequenced sample consisted of PBMCs or T cells enriched from blood (not recorded which). The origin of this receptor is a man in his forties who had been exposed to COVID-19. The CDR3 DNA is TGTGCCAGCAGTACAGAATTAGCGGGAGGGAGCTCCTACAATGAGCAGTTCTTC. Translation: CASSTELAGGSSYNEQFF. The full variable domain, rest sourced from reference TRBV11-2 and TRBJ2-1, is EAGVAQSPRYKIIEKRQSVAFWCNPISGHATLYWYQQILGQGPKLLIQFQNNGVVDDSQLPKDRFSAERLKGVDSTLKIQPAKLEDSAVYLCASSTELAGGSSYNEQFFGPGTRLTVL.